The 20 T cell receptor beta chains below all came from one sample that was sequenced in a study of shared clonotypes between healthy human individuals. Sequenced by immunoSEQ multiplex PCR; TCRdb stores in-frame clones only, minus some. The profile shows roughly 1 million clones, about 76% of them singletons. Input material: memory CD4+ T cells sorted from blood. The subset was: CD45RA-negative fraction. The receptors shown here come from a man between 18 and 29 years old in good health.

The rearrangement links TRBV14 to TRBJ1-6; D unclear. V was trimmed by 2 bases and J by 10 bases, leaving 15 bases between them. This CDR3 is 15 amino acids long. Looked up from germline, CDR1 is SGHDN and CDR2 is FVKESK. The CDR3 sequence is CASSQFQGSFSPLHF. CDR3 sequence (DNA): TGTGCCAGCAGCCAATTTCAAGGGTCTTTCTCACCCCTCCACTTT.

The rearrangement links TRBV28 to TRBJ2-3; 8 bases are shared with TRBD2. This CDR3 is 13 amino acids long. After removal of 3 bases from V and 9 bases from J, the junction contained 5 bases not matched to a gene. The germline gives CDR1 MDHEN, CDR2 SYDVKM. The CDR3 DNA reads TGTGCCAGCAGTTTTGGGACTAGTATCACGCAGTATTTT. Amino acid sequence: CASSFGTSITQYF.

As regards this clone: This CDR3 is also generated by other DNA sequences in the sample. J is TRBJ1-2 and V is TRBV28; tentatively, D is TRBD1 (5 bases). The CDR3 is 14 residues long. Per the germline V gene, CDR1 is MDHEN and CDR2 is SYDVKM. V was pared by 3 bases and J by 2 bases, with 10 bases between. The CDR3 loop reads CASSFQGGNYGYTF. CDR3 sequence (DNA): TGTGCCAGCAGTTTTCAGGGCGGGAACTATGGCTACACCTTC.

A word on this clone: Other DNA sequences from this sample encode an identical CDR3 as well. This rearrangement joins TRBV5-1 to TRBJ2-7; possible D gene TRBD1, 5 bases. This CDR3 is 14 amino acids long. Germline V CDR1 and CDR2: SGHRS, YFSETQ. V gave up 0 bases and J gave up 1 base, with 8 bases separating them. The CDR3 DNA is TGCGCCAGCAGCTTGGGGGGCGGTTCCTACGAGCAGTACTTC. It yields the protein CASSLGGGSYEQYF.

The CDR3 DNA sequence: TGTGCCAGCAGCTTGGGGGACAGTCGAAATGAAAAACTGTTTTTT. It yields the protein CASSLGDSRNEKLFF. The chain carries TRBV11-2 and TRBJ1-4; 7 bases agree with TRBD1. Germline CDR1 is SGHAT and CDR2 is FQNNGV. J was trimmed by 5 bases and V by 3 bases; bases with no gene match: 6. The CDR3 covers 15 residues.

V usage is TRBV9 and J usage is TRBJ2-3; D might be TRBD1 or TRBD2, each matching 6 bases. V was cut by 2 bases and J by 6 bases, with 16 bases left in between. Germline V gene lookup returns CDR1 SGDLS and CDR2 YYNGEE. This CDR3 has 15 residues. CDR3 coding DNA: TGTGCCAGCAGCGTTCTTGGAGGGGGTTCGGATACGCAGTATTTT. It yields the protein CASSVLGGGSDTQYF.

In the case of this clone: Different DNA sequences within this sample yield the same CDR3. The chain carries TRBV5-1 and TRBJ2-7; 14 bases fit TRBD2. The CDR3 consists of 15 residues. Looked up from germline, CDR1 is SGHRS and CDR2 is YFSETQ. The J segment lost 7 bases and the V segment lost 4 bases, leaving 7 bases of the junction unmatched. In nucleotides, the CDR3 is TGCGCCAGCAGCCCACCGGGACTAGCGGGAGTAGAGCAGTACTTC. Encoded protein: CASSPPGLAGVEQYF.

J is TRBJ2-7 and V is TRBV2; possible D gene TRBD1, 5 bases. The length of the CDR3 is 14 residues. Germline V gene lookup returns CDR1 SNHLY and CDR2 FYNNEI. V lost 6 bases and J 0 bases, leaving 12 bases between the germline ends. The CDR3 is CASSKSQGSYEQYF. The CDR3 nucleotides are TGTGCCAGCAGCAAGTCCCAGGGCTCCTACGAGCAGTACTTC.

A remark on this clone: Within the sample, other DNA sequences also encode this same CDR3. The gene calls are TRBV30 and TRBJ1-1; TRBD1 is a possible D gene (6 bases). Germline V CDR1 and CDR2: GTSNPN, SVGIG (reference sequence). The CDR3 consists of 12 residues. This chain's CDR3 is CASAGQNTEAFF. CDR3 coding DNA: TGTGCTTCAGCGGGACAGAACACTGAAGCTTTCTTT.

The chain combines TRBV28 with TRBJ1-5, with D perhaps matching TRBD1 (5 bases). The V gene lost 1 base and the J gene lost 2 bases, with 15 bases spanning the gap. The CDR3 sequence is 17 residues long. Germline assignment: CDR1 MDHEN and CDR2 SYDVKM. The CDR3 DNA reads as TGTGCCAGCAGTTTATTTGGTTGGGGGGAAGGCAATCAGCCCCAGCATTTT. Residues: CASSLFGWGEGNQPQHF.

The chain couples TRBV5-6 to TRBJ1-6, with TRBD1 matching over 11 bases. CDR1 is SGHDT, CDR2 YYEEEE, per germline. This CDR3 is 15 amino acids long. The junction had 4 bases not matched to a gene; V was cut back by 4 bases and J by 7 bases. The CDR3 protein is CASSADRGLNSPLHF. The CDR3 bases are TGTGCCAGCAGCGCGGACAGGGGGCTGAATTCACCCCTCCACTTT. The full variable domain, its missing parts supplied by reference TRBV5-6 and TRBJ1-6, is DAGVTQSPTHLIKTRGQQVTLRCSPKSGHDTVSWYQQALGQGPQFIFQYYEEEERQRGNFPDRFSGHQFPNYSSELNVNALLLGDSALYLCASSADRGLNSPLHFGNGTRLTVT.

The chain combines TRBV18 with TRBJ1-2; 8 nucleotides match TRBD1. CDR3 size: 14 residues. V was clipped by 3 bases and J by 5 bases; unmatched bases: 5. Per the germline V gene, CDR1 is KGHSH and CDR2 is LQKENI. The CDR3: CASSPVRQGYGYTF. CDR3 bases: TGTGCCAGCTCACCGGTGAGACAGGGGTATGGCTACACCTTC.

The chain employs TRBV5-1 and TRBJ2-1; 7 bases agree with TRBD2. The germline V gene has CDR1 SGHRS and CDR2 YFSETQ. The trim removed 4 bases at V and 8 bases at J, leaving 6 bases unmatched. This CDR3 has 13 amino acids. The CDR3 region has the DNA TGCGCCAGCAGCAGGGGACTATCTGATGAGCAGTTCTTC. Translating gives CASSRGLSDEQFF.

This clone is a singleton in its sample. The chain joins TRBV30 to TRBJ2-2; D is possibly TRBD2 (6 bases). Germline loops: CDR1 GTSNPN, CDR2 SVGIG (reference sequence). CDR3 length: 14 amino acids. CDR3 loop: CARSGSDLTGELFF. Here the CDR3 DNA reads TGTGCTCGGAGCGGGTCTGACCTCACCGGGGAGCTGTTTTTT.

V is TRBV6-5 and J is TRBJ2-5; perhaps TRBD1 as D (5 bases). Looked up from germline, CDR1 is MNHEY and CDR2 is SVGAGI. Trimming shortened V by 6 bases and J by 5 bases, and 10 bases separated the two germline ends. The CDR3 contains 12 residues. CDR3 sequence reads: CASRGLGETQYF. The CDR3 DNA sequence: TGTGCCAGCAGGGGGCTCGGGGAGACCCAGTACTTC.

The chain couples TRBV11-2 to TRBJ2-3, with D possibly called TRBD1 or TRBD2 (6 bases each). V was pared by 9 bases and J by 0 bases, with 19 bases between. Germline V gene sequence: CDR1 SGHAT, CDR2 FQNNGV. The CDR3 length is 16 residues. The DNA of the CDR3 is TGTGCCAGGGTTATGCGGGGACACCCGAGCACAGATACGCAGTATTTT. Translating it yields CARVMRGHPSTDTQYF.

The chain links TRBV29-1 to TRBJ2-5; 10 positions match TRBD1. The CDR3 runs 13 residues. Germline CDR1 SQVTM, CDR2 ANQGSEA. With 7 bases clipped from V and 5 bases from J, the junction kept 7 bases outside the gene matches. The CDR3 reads CSARQGAGETQYF. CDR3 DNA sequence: TGCAGCGCTAGACAGGGGGCAGGGGAGACCCAGTACTTC.

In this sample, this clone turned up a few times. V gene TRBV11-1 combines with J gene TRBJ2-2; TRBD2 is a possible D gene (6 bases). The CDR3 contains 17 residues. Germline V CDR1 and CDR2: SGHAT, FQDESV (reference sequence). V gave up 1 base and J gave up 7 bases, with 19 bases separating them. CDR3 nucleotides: TGTGCCAGCAGCTTAGATATCTTGAGGCAGGGAGGCGGGGAGCTGTTTTTT. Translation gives CASSLDILRQGGGELFF. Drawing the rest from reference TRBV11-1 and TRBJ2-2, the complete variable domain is EAEVAQSPRYKITEKSQAVAFWCDPISGHATLYWYRQILGQGPELLVQFQDESVVDDSQLPKDRFSAERLKGVDSTLKIQPAELGDSAMYLCASSLDILRQGGGELFFGEGSRLTVL.

CDR3 sequence: CAWSAGNAIEKLFF. CDR3 nucleotides: TGTGCCTGGAGTGCCGGAAACGCAATCGAAAAACTGTTTTTT. V gene TRBV30 combines with J gene TRBJ1-4, with D uncertain. The germline gives CDR1 GTSNPN, CDR2 SVGIG (reference sequence). V gave up 1 base and J gave up 8 bases, with 14 bases separating them. The CDR3 totals 14 residues.

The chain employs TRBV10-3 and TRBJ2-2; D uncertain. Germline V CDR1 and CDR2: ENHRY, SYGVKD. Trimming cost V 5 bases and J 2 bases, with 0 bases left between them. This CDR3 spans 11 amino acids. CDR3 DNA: TGTGCCATCAGTAACACCGGGGAGCTGTTTTTT. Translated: CAISNTGELFF.